The 27 T cell receptor beta chains below all came from one sample that was sequenced in a study of T cell responses to AZD1222 COVID-19 vaccine. Using immunoSEQ multiplex PCR, the repertoire was profiled, and TCRdb retains in-frame clones only, with some absent. The sample contains roughly 66,000 clones, 84% of which appear only once. The specimen was peripheral blood, collected on day 0 of AZD1222 vaccination. These receptors were taken from an adult in good health.

The chain uses TRBV7-9 and TRBJ1-2; D unclear. Between the trimmed V and J ends, which lost 5 bases and 2 bases, there was a span of 6 bases. Germline V lookup: CDR1 SEHNR, CDR2 FQNEAQ (reference sequence). The CDR3 totals 12 residues. As DNA, the CDR3 is TGTGCCAGCAGCCTGGACAACTATGGCTACACCTTC. Translation gives CASSLDNYGYTF. Full variable domain (missing parts from reference TRBV7-9 and TRBJ1-2): DTGVSQNPRHKITKRGQNVTFRCDPISEHNRLYWYRQTLGQGPEFLTYFQNEAQLEKSRLLSDRFSAERPKGSFSTLEIQRTEQGDSAMYLCASSLDNYGYTFGSGTRLTVV.

The chain is built from TRBV2 and TRBJ2-7, with TRBD2 matching 10 bases. J lost 3 bases, V lost 8 bases, and 7 bases had no gene match. In germline, CDR1 is SNHLY, CDR2 FYNNEI. This CDR3 contains 14 residues. The CDR3 DNA reads as TGTGCCAGCCATCTAGCGGGGGCCGACTACGAGCAGTACTTC. Translating gives CASHLAGADYEQYF.

This clone appeared once. The rearrangement links TRBV7-9 to TRBJ1-2; D is uncertain. V lost 5 bases to trimming and J lost 4 bases, with 11 bases between them. This CDR3 comprises 13 residues. In germline, CDR1 is SEHNR, CDR2 FQNEAQ (reference sequence). The CDR3 loop is CASSQIGPYGYTF. In DNA form, the CDR3 reads TGTGCCAGCAGCCAAATAGGCCCCTATGGCTACACCTTC.

Only a few counts were recorded for this clone. The rearrangement links TRBV7-2 to TRBJ2-5; D remains ambiguous. V was trimmed by 1 base and J by 1 base, leaving 10 bases between them. Germline CDR1 SGHTA, CDR2 FQGNSA. CDR3 length equals 15 residues. CDR3 residues: CASSLGSQRQETQYF. The CDR3 nucleotides are TGTGCCAGCAGCTTAGGATCCCAGCGCCAAGAGACCCAGTACTTC.

V usage is TRBV28 and J usage is TRBJ2-5; D gene uncertain. CDR1 MDHEN and CDR2 SYDVKM come from the germline V gene. V was shortened by 7 bases and J by 5 bases, with 14 bases between the two germline ends. This CDR3 is built from 13 residues. CDR3 amino acids: CASKQRADETQYF. The CDR3 DNA reads as TGTGCCAGCAAACAAAGGGCGGACGAGACCCAGTACTTC.

This chain joins TRBV5-1 and TRBJ2-5, with 7 bases fitting TRBD1. This CDR3 is built from 18 residues. The germline V gene has CDR1 SGHRS and CDR2 YFSETQ. The junction had 12 bases not matched to a gene; V was cut back by 0 bases and J by 1 base. CDR3 in DNA: TGCGCCAGCAGCTTGGTTCTAGGGGACAGTATTATCCAAGAGACCCAGTACTTC. Amino acid sequence: CASSLVLGDSIIQETQYF.

This clone turned up a few times. The gene calls are TRBV12-5 and TRBJ2-7, with 10 bases lining up with TRBD2. With V trimmed by 5 bases and J by 4 bases, 11 bases remained unmatched. The germline gives CDR1 LGHNT, CDR2 FRNRAP. The CDR3 spans 16 residues. The CDR3 coding sequence is TGTGCTAGTGGTCTCGGAAGGGTAGCGGGGGGATACGAGCAGTACTTC. This encodes CASGLGRVAGGYEQYF. Complete variable domain (other parts from reference TRBV12-5 and TRBJ2-7): DARVTQTPRHKVTEMGQEVTMRCQPILGHNTVFWYRQTMMQGLELLAYFRNRAPLDDSGMPKDRFSAEMPDATLATLKIQPSEPRDSAVYFCASGLGRVAGGYEQYFGPGTRLTVT.

This chain connects TRBV7-6 to TRBJ1-5; possibly TRBD1 for D (6 bases). With 5 bases removed from V and 5 bases from J, the gap between germline ends came to 13 bases. The germline V gene has CDR1 SGHVS and CDR2 FNYEAQ. The CDR3 spans 14 residues. CDR3 DNA sequence: TGTGCCAGCAGCCCGGACAGCACTGATCAGCCCCAGCATTTT. This sequence encodes CASSPDSTDQPQHF.

This chain connects TRBV7-6 to TRBJ1-2; D might be TRBD1 (6 bases). V was trimmed by 5 bases and J by 4 bases, leaving 14 bases between them. CDR1 is SGHVS, CDR2 FNYEAQ, per germline. The CDR3 extends over 14 amino acids. CDR3 nucleotide sequence: TGTGCCAGCAGCCCTACCGACAGGATCTATGGCTACACCTTC. It translates to CASSPTDRIYGYTF.

V gene TRBV18 combines with J gene TRBJ1-1; maybe TRBD1 (6 bases). The CDR3 is 14 residues long. V was trimmed by 4 bases and J by 1 base, leaving 10 bases between them. The germline V gene encodes CDR1 KGHSH and CDR2 LQKENI. For the CDR3, the DNA is TGTGCCAGCTCACAATTGGACAGGAACACTGAAGCTTTCTTT. This codes for CASSQLDRNTEAFF.

This sequence joins TRBV3-1 (or the pseudogene TRBV3-2) and TRBJ2-7; 10 bases match TRBD1. CDR3 size: 14 residues. With V trimmed by 4 bases and J by 2 bases, 2 bases remained unmatched. CDR1 LGHDT and CDR2 YNNKEL come from the germline V gene (reference sequence). This CDR3 is CASSRTGGTYEQYF. The CDR3 DNA reads as TGTGCCAGCAGCCGGACAGGGGGGACCTACGAGCAGTACTTC.

This rearrangement joins TRBV3-1 (or the pseudogene TRBV3-2) to TRBJ2-2, with D tentatively TRBD2 (5 bases). The V end was cut by 1 base, the J end by 4 bases, with 7 bases between. The CDR3 is 14 amino acids. Germline CDR1 reads LGHDT; CDR2 reads YNNKEL (reference sequence). Written as DNA, the CDR3 is TGTGCCAGCAGCCAAGGGGCGGGCACCGGGGAGCTGTTTTTT. Translation gives CASSQGAGTGELFF.

The chain is built from TRBV5-1 and TRBJ1-2, with TRBD1 identical over 10 bases. J was trimmed by 0 bases and V by 5 bases; bases with no gene match: 13. The germline CDR1 and CDR2 sequences are SGHRS and YFSETQ. The CDR3 length is 18 residues. The CDR3 spells CASRPAGGQGPSNYGYTF. The CDR3 bases are TGCGCCAGCAGGCCAGCCGGGGGACAGGGGCCATCTAACTATGGCTACACCTTC.

The V gene is TRBV30, the J gene TRBJ2-7, with a weak D call TRBD1 (5 bases). Trimming shortened V by 3 bases and J by 2 bases, and 14 bases separated the two germline ends. The germline V gene encodes CDR1 GTSNPN and CDR2 SVGIG (reference sequence). This CDR3 comprises 14 residues. This chain's CDR3 is CAWRGVQSAYEQYF. CDR3 coding DNA: TGTGCCTGGAGAGGGGTACAGTCGGCCTACGAGCAGTACTTC.

The V and J genes are TRBV6-6 and TRBJ2-7, with a tentative D call TRBD2 (5 bases). Trimming cost V 0 bases and J 3 bases, with 12 bases left between them. The CDR3 contains 15 residues. Germline CDR1 MNHNY, CDR2 SVGAGI (reference sequence). The CDR3 DNA reads TGTGCCAGCAGTTACTCGACTGTACGGGACTACGAGCAGTACTTC. It translates to CASSYSTVRDYEQYF.

This clone was counted a single time. CDR3 amino acids: CASSLWGQIPDTQYF. The CDR3 coding sequence is TGTGCCAGCAGCTTATGGGGGCAGATCCCAGATACGCAGTATTTT. The rearrangement uses TRBV7-8 and TRBJ2-3; tentatively, D is TRBD1 (6 bases). CDR1 and CDR2 from the germline V gene are SGHVS and FQNEAQ. This CDR3 spans 15 amino acids. V gave up 2 bases and J gave up 4 bases, with 13 bases separating them.

The chain has TRBV4-3 and TRBJ1-6, with unresolved D. The CDR3 is made up of 17 amino acids. Germline V CDR1 and CDR2: LGHNA, YSLEER. Trimming took 1 base from V and 3 from J, leaving 13 bases between them. DNA of the CDR3: TGCGCCAGCAGCCAAGTTGGCCAGTCCTTCTATAATTCACCCCTCCACTTT. This encodes CASSQVGQSFYNSPLHF.

This clone occurred once. The chain couples TRBV25-1 to TRBJ2-7; 7 bases match TRBD1. Germline V gives CDR1 MGHDK, CDR2 SYGVNS. With 1 base clipped from V and 5 bases from J, the junction kept 11 bases outside the gene matches. CDR3 length equals 16 residues. The CDR3 loop is CASSELRGPVPHEQYF. The DNA for the CDR3 is TGTGCCAGCAGTGAATTGAGGGGGCCGGTCCCCCACGAGCAGTACTTC.

The chain couples TRBV4-3 to TRBJ2-1; possible D gene TRBD2, 6 bases. V lost 0 bases to trimming and J lost 4 bases, with 16 bases between them. The CDR3 has 17 amino acids. Germline V CDR1 and CDR2: LGHNA, YSLEER. CDR3 in amino acids: CASSQETGRAGYNEQFF. CDR3 coding DNA: TGCGCCAGCAGCCAAGAGACCGGGCGTGCGGGGTACAATGAGCAGTTCTTC.

The gene calls are TRBV4-2 and TRBJ2-7; D is undetermined. Trimming shortened V by 0 bases and J by 2 bases, and 11 bases separated the two germline ends. This CDR3 is built from 15 residues. Per the germline V gene, CDR1 is LGHNA and CDR2 is YNFKEQ. The DNA of the CDR3 is TGTGCCAGCAGCCAAGAGAGCTGGGCTGCCTACGAGCAGTACTTC. Translated: CASSQESWAAYEQYF.

The rearrangement uses TRBV4-2 and TRBJ2-5, with D possibly TRBD1 on 5 matching bases. The ends were cut back, 0 bases at V and 6 bases at J, with 11 bases in the middle. This CDR3 is built from 14 residues. From germline, CDR1 is LGHNA and CDR2 YNFKEQ. The CDR3, as DNA: TGTGCCAGCAGCCAAGATCTCGGACACAAGACCCAGTACTTC. It specifies CASSQDLGHKTQYF.

V is TRBV20-1 and J is TRBJ1-2, with TRBD1 as a possible D gene (5 bases). Per germline, CDR1 DFQATT and CDR2 SNEGSKA (reference sequence). The CDR3 loop spans 10 amino acids. V was clipped by 6 bases and J by 4 bases, with 6 bases between them. The CDR3 DNA reads TGCAGTGCCGGGACCTATGGCTACACCTTC. It specifies CSAGTYGYTF.

The chain employs TRBV5-1 and TRBJ1-1, with D perhaps TRBD1 (5 bases). The CDR3 is 16 amino acids. Trimming cost V 0 bases and J 1 base, with 13 bases left between them. The germline gives CDR1 SGHRS, CDR2 YFSETQ. Here the CDR3 DNA reads TGCGCCAGCAGCTTGGAAGGGCGGGGGACGAACACTGAAGCTTTCTTT. This codes for CASSLEGRGTNTEAFF.

This chain joins TRBV6-1 and TRBJ1-2; D remains unclear. The V end lost 2 bases, the J end lost 2 bases, and 21 bases lay between the germline ends. In germline, CDR1 is MNHNS, CDR2 SASEGT. This CDR3 contains 18 residues. The CDR3 DNA reads TGTGCCAGCAGTGAACCCATCGACCAGGACCATCAGAACTATGGCTACACCTTC. Amino acid sequence: CASSEPIDQDHQNYGYTF.

The V gene is TRBV6-5, the J gene TRBJ2-1; 9 bases are shared with TRBD1. V lost 5 bases and J lost 1; bases outside the gene matches: 3. Germline CDR1 MNHEY, CDR2 SVGAGI. The CDR3 contains 15 residues. The CDR3 nucleotides read TGTGCCAGCAGTAGACAGGGGGGGTCCTACAATGAGCAGTTCTTC. Its translation: CASSRQGGSYNEQFF.

This rearrangement joins TRBV11-3 to TRBJ2-2; D possibly uses TRBD1 or TRBD2 (5 bases each). CDR1 is SGHNT, CDR2 YENEEA, per germline. The CDR3 extends over 16 amino acids. V was cut by 1 base and J by 4 bases, with 13 bases left in between. The CDR3, as DNA: TGTGCCAGCAGCTTAGTTTCCGGGACGGCCACCGGGGAGCTGTTTTTT. This gives the protein CASSLVSGTATGELFF.

The genes are TRBV27 and TRBJ1-6; weak D call: TRBD1 (6 bases). The CDR3 covers 18 residues. Germline assignment: CDR1 MNHEY and CDR2 SMNVEV (reference sequence). V was clipped by 0 bases and J by 6 bases, with 18 bases between them. The CDR3 nucleotides read TGTGCCAGCAGTTTATCGGGGGGCGGGGGGCGCGGTAATTCACCCCTCCACTTT. Translated: CASSLSGGGGRGNSPLHF.